This T cell receptor (beta chain) was obtained from a study of shared clonotypes between healthy human individuals. Worth noting for this clone: Its antigen is not known.

The method was immunoSEQ multiplex PCR; TCRdb's version includes in-frame clones alone and lacks a portion of them. The table has 1.6 million or so clones, approximately 97% seen once. Regarding the study as a whole: Investigators expected sequencing depth to affect clonotype sharing among donors.

Germline-derived CDR1 and CDR2 are SGHRS and YFSETQ. The CDR3 consists of 16 residues. The V gene lost 0 bases and the J gene lost 3 bases, with 15 bases spanning the gap. The sample taken for sequencing was naive CD4+ T cells sorted from blood. Subset indicated: CD45RA+ positively selected. The receptor was isolated from a young man in good health. The rearrangement links TRBV5-1 to TRBJ1-1; maybe TRBD1 (6 bases). CDR3 nucleotide sequence: TGCGCCAGCAGCTTGGCCCCGGCGGGGGCCGACACTGAAGCTTTCTTT. This gives the protein CASSLAPAGADTEAFF.